The rows below give T cell receptor beta chains drawn from one sample of a study of CD8 T cells in Susac syndrome. TCRdb re-derived calls from the immunoSEQ multiplex PCR reads in MiXCR, one entry per CDR3 protein. Of tens of thousands of distinct CDR3 sequences detected, 80% to 95% appear once; the ten largest clones hold about 0.41%. The material sequenced was CD8+ T cells from PBMCs. Receptors originate from a human donor with Susac syndrome. Both conserved end residues are part of each CDR3.

V	J	CDR3
TRBV25-1	TRBJ2-1	CASSEDLVAGGQFNEQFF
TRBV3-1	TRBJ2-3	CASSQDRRGTSTDTQYF
TRBV19	TRBJ1-5	CASSKKLPGHHSNQPQHF
TRBV7-9	TRBJ2-7	CASSLALAHTSYEQYF
TRBV30	TRBJ2-7	CAWVTSIGRYF
TRBV16	TRBJ2-7	CASSPAKRDGQYF
TRBV9	TRBJ2-3	CASSVVDSAGGLDTQYF
TRBV3-1	TRBJ1-6	CASTLQGDDSPLHF
TRBV5-5	TRBJ2-2	CASRRGRNTLNTGELFF
TRBV5-1	TRBJ1-2	CASSSTTGPGDGYTF
TRBV28	TRBJ1-2	CASSGAWGRGGYTF
TRBV3-1	TRBJ1-5	CASSTHSNQPQHF
TRBV7-9	TRBJ1-1	CASNPDQEAFF
TRBV19	TRBJ2-2	CATQTSEVTGELFF
TRBV28	TRBJ1-1	CATSIVTEGRTEAFF
TRBV7-2	TRBJ2-1	CASRRGGRLWNEQFF
TRBV6-5	TRBJ1-2	CASSYTQTGDYGYTF
TRBV4-2	TRBJ1-2	CASSLGLDRGLPYGYTF
TRBV20-1	TRBJ2-1	CSARPPGLAAYLDNEQFF
TRBV5-4	TRBJ2-3	CASSLAGSTDTQYF
TRBV7-6	TRBJ2-1	CASSFTATTTNEQFF
TRBV5-1	TRBJ2-6	CASSRVGGTGSGANVLTF
TRBV12-3/TRBV12-4	TRBJ2-5	CASSLRLGQETQYF
TRBV3-1	TRBJ1-1	CASSPGLRNTEAFF
TRBV30	TRBJ2-5	CAWSLLQGLAETQYF
TRBV9	TRBJ2-7	CASSVEDRGGYEQYF
TRBV7-2	TRBJ2-7	CASSWGSALSQYF
TRBV12-3/TRBV12-4	TRBJ1-2	CASSQTRGSNGYTF